This note documents a single T cell receptor beta chain sequence. The antigen is unknown. This record comes from a study of cytomegalovirus exposure and HLA in healthy donors. Across the study: Among some 400 genotyped donors, roughly 80% fell in the Caucasian-associated ancestry cluster.

Trimming removed 2 bases at V and 6 bases at J, with 13 bases between. This CDR3 spans 14 amino acids. CDR1 is SGHTA and CDR2 is FQGNSA in the germline V gene. Researchers ran the PCR with 60 Vbeta and 13 Jbeta primers. TCRdb's table, derived via immunoSEQ multiplex PCR, lists solely in-frame clones and lacks some. The table has under 250,000 clones, roughly 78% seen once; the top ten hold under 0.6%. Study-wide findings and caveats: Among immune exposure information, only CMV serostatus was available.

The sequenced sample was PBMCs. The clonotype originates from a boy under 18 in good health and CMV-seronegative. The chain is built from TRBV7-2 and TRBJ1-2, with D possibly being TRBD1 (6 bases). The CDR3 DNA reads TGTGCCAGCAGCTTAAACTACAGGGCGGATGGCTACACCTTC. Its protein is CASSLNYRADGYTF.